This is a list of T cell receptor beta chains from one sample in a study of chemoradiotherapy in HPV16-positive cancers. This table comes from immunoSEQ multiplex PCR, and its TCRdb copy is limited to in-frame clones, with some not included. The table records more than 7,000 clones, approximately 80% of them present only once. The sample here was tumor tissue, taken from a patient who underwent chemoradiotherapy. The receptors here all came from a human donor with HPV-associated anogenital cancer. Both conserved end residues are part of each CDR3. A D gene is named only where the DNA matches it firmly. Clone size, where shown, is once, few, many, or a class for clones that have expanded.

v_gene,j_gene,d_gene,abundance,CDR3aa,CDR3nt
TRBV27,TRBJ1-5,NA,few,CASSSNTGFQPQHF,TGTGCCAGCAGTTCTAACACAGGGTTCCAGCCCCAGCATTTT
TRBV11-3,TRBJ1-1,TRBD1,NA,CASSRAGGASEAFF,TGTGCCAGCAGCCGGGCAGGGGGCGCGTCTGAAGCTTTCTTT
TRBV6-6,TRBJ2-2,TRBD1,few,CASSTLQGGDTGELFF,TGTGCCAGCAGTACTTTACAGGGGGGAGACACCGGGGAGCTGTTTTTT
TRBV6-5,TRBJ1-3,NA,NA,CASRAEAGNTIYF,TGTGCCAGCAGGGCAGAAGCTGGAAACACCATATATTTT
TRBV7-9,TRBJ2-5,TRBD2,NA,CASSRSGGAGETQYF,TGTGCCAGCAGTCGAAGCGGGGGGGCTGGAGAGACCCAGTACTTC
TRBV6-5,TRBJ2-7,TRBD1,NA,CASSYSGTARSYEQYF,TGTGCCAGCAGTTACTCGGGGACAGCTCGCTCCTACGAGCAGTACTTC
TRBV7-8,TRBJ2-7,TRBD1,NA,CASSSRGLEQYF,TGTGCCAGCAGCTCCAGGGGGCTCGAGCAGTACTTC
TRBV6-5,TRBJ2-1,TRBD1,NA,CASSYSPRQGDNEQFF,TGTGCCAGCAGTTACTCCCCCCGACAGGGTGACAATGAGCAGTTCTTC
TRBV6-5,TRBJ2-7,NA,NA,CASSFGQISYEQYF,TGTGCCAGCAGTTTCGGACAGATCTCCTACGAGCAGTACTTC
TRBV29-1,TRBJ1-5,NA,NA,CSVRDGSNQPQHF,TGCAGCGTTCGGGACGGTAGCAATCAGCCCCAGCATTTT
TRBV28,TRBJ1-1,NA,NA,CASSTQGMNTEAFF,TGTGCCAGCAGTACTCAGGGAATGAACACTGAAGCTTTCTTT
TRBV10-3,TRBJ1-1,TRBD1,NA,CAISFGTGQNEAFF,TGTGCCATCAGTTTTGGGACAGGCCAAAATGAAGCTTTCTTT
TRBV4-3,TRBJ1-3,NA,NA,CASSQDLRVDSGNTIYF,TGCGCCAGCAGCCAAGATTTAAGGGTCGACTCTGGAAACACCATATATTTT
TRBV9,TRBJ2-7,TRBD2,NA,CASSVDQRGAYEQYF,TGTGCCAGCAGCGTAGACCAGCGGGGGGCCTACGAGCAGTACTTC
TRBV5-8,TRBJ1-6,NA,NA,CASSLAGSDSPLHF,TGTGCCAGCAGCTTGGCCGGCAGCGATTCACCCCTCCACTTT
TRBV7-2,TRBJ1-2,TRBD1,NA,CASSLQQGGDGYTF,TGTGCCAGCAGCTTACAACAGGGGGGGGATGGCTACACCTTC
TRBV5-6,TRBJ1-2,NA,NA,CASSFWGRLNYGYTF,TGTGCCAGCAGCTTCTGGGGCAGGCTTAACTATGGCTACACCTTC
TRBV28,TRBJ1-1,NA,NA,CASSRAGYSNTEAFF,TGTGCCAGCAGTCGCGCCGGGTACTCGAACACTGAAGCTTTCTTT
TRBV25-1,TRBJ2-2,NA,NA,CASSEYDPPGVTGELFF,TGTGCCAGCAGTGAATATGACCCCCCCGGGGTCACCGGGGAGCTGTTTTTT
TRBV6-6,TRBJ1-4,NA,NA,CASSYPGLLRRKLFF,TGTGCCAGCAGTTACCCCGGACTGCTCCGAAGAAAACTGTTTTTT
TRBV2,TRBJ2-2,TRBD1,NA,CASRTGQGNTGELFF,TGTGCCAGCAGAACGGGACAGGGGAACACCGGGGAGCTGTTTTTT
TRBV4-1,TRBJ1-4,TRBD1,NA,CASSQESGTGREKLFF,TGCGCCAGCAGCCAAGAATCGGGGACAGGTAGAGAAAAACTGTTTTTT
TRBV5-1,TRBJ2-7,TRBD1,once,CASNQGFGQGDEQYF,TGCGCCAGTAACCAAGGGTTCGGGCAGGGGGACGAGCAGTACTTC
TRBV30,TRBJ1-1,NA,NA,CAQKRRSMNTEAFF,TGTGCCCAAAAAAGGCGAAGTATGAACACTGAAGCTTTCTTT
TRBV2,TRBJ1-1,NA,NA,CASKDQVNTEAFF,TGTGCCAGCAAGGATCAGGTCAACACTGAAGCTTTCTTT
TRBV7-8,TRBJ2-7,NA,NA,CASSLPTGSREQYF,TGTGCCAGCAGCTTACCGACTGGGTCGAGGGAGCAGTACTTC
TRBV2,TRBJ2-1,NA,NA,CASSEGQVPRLEQFF,TGTGCCAGCAGTGAAGGCCAGGTGCCTCGCTTGGAGCAGTTCTTC
TRBV4-3,TRBJ2-6,NA,few,CASSQGSGSGANVLTF,TGCGCCAGCAGCCAAGGGTCAGGGTCTGGGGCCAACGTCCTGACTTTC
TRBV5-1,TRBJ1-1,NA,NA,CASKDNAQGNTEAFF,TGCGCCAGCAAGGACAACGCCCAGGGGAACACTGAAGCTTTCTTT
TRBV5-1,TRBJ1-5,NA,NA,CASSPGDKDQPQHF,TGCGCCAGCAGCCCAGGGGACAAAGATCAGCCCCAGCATTTT
TRBV5-6,TRBJ1-2,NA,once,CASSKDVFGYTF,TGTGCCAGCAGCAAAGACGTATTTGGCTACACCTTC
TRBV4-1,TRBJ2-3,NA,NA,CASSQDHGQSTDTQYF,TGCGCCAGCAGCCAAGATCATGGACAGTCCACAGATACGCAGTATTTT
TRBV10-2,TRBJ2-7,TRBD1,NA,CASSEPAGTGAYEQYF,TGCGCCAGCAGTGAACCAGCCGGGACAGGGGCCTACGAGCAGTACTTC
TRBV7-9,TRBJ2-6,NA,NA,CASSVRVSLSGANVLTF,TGTGCCAGCAGCGTCAGGGTCTCTCTCTCTGGGGCCAACGTCCTGACTTTC
TRBV6-5,TRBJ1-1,NA,NA,CASSYSPHMNTEAFF,TGTGCCAGCAGTTACTCACCACACATGAACACTGAAGCTTTCTTT
TRBV7-9,TRBJ2-7,NA,NA,CASSLDSNYEQYF,TGTGCCAGCAGCTTGGACAGTAACTACGAGCAGTACTTC
TRBV5-1,TRBJ2-1,TRBD1,NA,CASSQRTGVPYNEQFF,TGCGCCAGCAGCCAAAGGACAGGGGTCCCCTACAATGAGCAGTTCTTC
TRBV2,TRBJ1-2,TRBD1,NA,CASRGDSEAYGYTF,TGTGCCAGCAGGGGGGACAGCGAAGCCTATGGCTACACCTTC
TRBV5-6,TRBJ2-7,NA,NA,CASSWDREIPNF,TGTGCCAGCAGCTGGGATAGAGAGATTCCGAACTTC
TRBV7-9,TRBJ2-1,TRBD2,NA,CASSLARVAGAIYNEQFF,TGTGCCAGCAGCTTAGCGCGAGTAGCGGGGGCTATCTACAATGAGCAGTTCTTC
TRBV29-1,TRBJ2-6,TRBD1,once,CSVSGGAGSGANVLTF,TGCAGCGTTTCAGGGGGCGCGGGGTCTGGGGCCAACGTCCTGACTTTC